This is a list of T cell receptor beta chains from one sample in a study of T cell repertoires in cytomegalovirus infection. TCRdb redid the calling of the reads with MiXCR, one entry per CDR3 protein. The sample lists 170,000 or so distinct CDR3 sequences; roughly 14% were seen once. What was sequenced was PBMCs. These receptors were taken from a human donor in good health (CMV status not recorded). Some clones in this sample may be carry-over from other donors' samples. Each CDR3 is given with its conserved first and last residue. The D gene is left open where the match is weak. Expanded clones get a size class; other rows say once, few or many, or leave the size out.

J: TRBJ1-1; size: few; V: TRBV18; D: .; CDR3: CASSPKMNTEAFF; DNA: TGTGCCAGCTCACCTAAGATGAACACTGAAGCTTTCTTT
J: TRBJ1-4; size: few; V: TRBV20-1; D: .; CDR3: CSARHIRGPGGEKLFF; DNA: TGCAGTGCTAGACACATCCGGGGCCCCGGGGGTGAAAAACTGTTTTTT
J: TRBJ2-2; size: .; V: TRBV7-8; D: TRBD1; CDR3: CASSLGQGRAGELFF; DNA: TGTGCCAGCAGCTTGGGACAGGGAAGGGCCGGGGAGCTGTTTTTT
J: TRBJ2-5; size: many; V: TRBV7-3; D: .; CDR3: CASSRGRRGMGQETQYF; DNA: TGTGCCAGCAGCCGTGGTAGGAGGGGAATGGGCCAAGAGACCCAGTACTTC
J: TRBJ1-1; size: few; V: TRBV6-6; D: TRBD1; CDR3: CAIRVAGGMNTEAFF; DNA: TGTGCCATCAGGGTGGCAGGGGGCATGAACACTGAAGCTTTCTTT
J: TRBJ1-1; size: .; V: TRBV7-2; D: .; CDR3: CASSLAGSLKAEAFF; DNA: TGTGCCAGCAGCTTAGCGGGGTCCCTTAAGGCTGAAGCTTTCTTT
J: TRBJ1-1; size: .; V: TRBV12-3/TRBV12-4; D: TRBD1; CDR3: CASRETGDTEAFF; DNA: TGTGCCAGCAGGGAGACAGGGGACACTGAAGCTTTCTTT
J: TRBJ2-3; size: .; V: TRBV6-2/TRBV6-3; D: .; CDR3: CASSYSREEVTDTQYF; DNA: TGTGCCAGCAGTTACTCAAGGGAAGAGGTCACAGATACGCAGTATTTT
J: TRBJ2-5; size: .; V: TRBV29-1; D: TRBD1; CDR3: CSHRQGRETQYF; DNA: TGCAGCCATCGACAGGGAAGGGAGACCCAGTACTTC
J: TRBJ2-7; size: few; V: TRBV20-1; D: .; CDR3: CSARDLRQSYEQYF; DNA: TGCAGTGCTAGAGATCTTCGACAGTCCTACGAGCAGTACTTC
J: TRBJ2-2; size: .; V: TRBV18; D: .; CDR3: CASHRMMGDAGELFF; DNA: TGTGCCAGCCACAGAATGATGGGGGACGCCGGGGAGCTGTTTTTT
J: TRBJ2-5; size: many; V: TRBV7-9; D: .; CDR3: CASSPPRALETQYF; DNA: TGTGCCAGCAGCCCCCCCCGGGCTCTTGAGACCCAGTACTTC
J: TRBJ2-3; size: .; V: TRBV14; D: TRBD2; CDR3: CASSHAGGRDTQYF; DNA: TGTGCCAGCAGCCACGCGGGGGGACGGGATACGCAGTATTTT
J: TRBJ2-5; size: once; V: TRBV20-1; D: .; CDR3: CSARWPGETQYF; DNA: TGCAGTGCTAGGTGGCCAGGAGAGACCCAGTACTTC
J: TRBJ2-5; size: few; V: TRBV20-1; D: TRBD2; CDR3: CSARDGGASGRGPETQYF; DNA: TGCAGTGCTAGAGATGGGGGGGCTAGCGGGAGGGGACCAGAGACCCAGTACTTC
J: TRBJ1-5; size: few; V: TRBV7-9; D: .; CDR3: CASSLGGSDQPQHF; DNA: TGTGCCAGCAGCTTGGGGGGGTCGGATCAGCCCCAGCATTTT
J: TRBJ1-4; size: few; V: TRBV10-3; D: .; CDR3: CAISSSDRTNEKLFF; DNA: TGTGCCATCAGTTCTTCGGACAGAACTAATGAAAAACTGTTTTTT
J: TRBJ2-7; size: .; V: TRBV27; D: TRBD2; CDR3: CASSLQGSEAGGYEQYF; DNA: TGTGCCAGCAGTTTGCAAGGTAGCGAAGCGGGAGGATACGAGCAGTACTTC
J: TRBJ1-6; size: many; V: TRBV7-6; D: .; CDR3: CASSLIRGGPLHF; DNA: TGTGCCAGCAGCTTAATCAGGGGAGGACCCCTCCACTTT
J: TRBJ2-1; size: .; V: TRBV7-3; D: TRBD1; CDR3: CAGSFRQGFGNEQFF; DNA: TGTGCCGGCAGCTTCCGACAGGGTTTTGGCAATGAGCAGTTCTTC
J: TRBJ2-1; size: many; V: TRBV28; D: .; CDR3: CASSAGHFSYNEQFF; DNA: TGTGCCAGCAGTGCGGGGCATTTCTCCTACAATGAGCAGTTCTTC
J: TRBJ2-1; size: few; V: TRBV29-1; D: TRBD1; CDR3: CSAMGQGDFLRNEQFF; DNA: TGCAGCGCGATGGGACAGGGGGATTTTCTCCGCAATGAGCAGTTCTTC
J: TRBJ2-6; size: .; V: TRBV20-1; D: .; CDR3: CSARPGQSISSGANVLTF; DNA: TGCAGTGCTAGACCAGGGCAGTCAATTTCCTCTGGGGCCAACGTCCTGACTTTC
J: TRBJ2-3; size: .; V: TRBV7-6; D: TRBD2; CDR3: CVSSSLAGITDTQYF; DNA: TGTGTCAGCAGCTCCTTAGCGGGAATCACAGATACGCAGTATTTT
J: TRBJ1-1; size: .; V: TRBV10-3; D: .; CDR3: CALRVKGNTEAFF; DNA: TGTGCCCTCCGGGTGAAGGGGAACACTGAAGCTTTCTTT
J: TRBJ2-7; size: few; V: TRBV29-1; D: .; CDR3: CSVGSTRSRSYEQYF; DNA: TGCAGCGTTGGTAGCACCAGATCAAGATCCTACGAGCAGTACTTC
J: TRBJ2-3; size: many; V: TRBV7-9; D: TRBD1; CDR3: CASSSLGQGGDTQYF; DNA: TGTGCCAGCAGCTCCCTGGGACAGGGGGGGGATACGCAGTATTTT
J: TRBJ1-5; size: .; V: TRBV12-3/TRBV12-4; D: .; CDR3: CASSFAVGPDNQPQHF; DNA: TGTGCCAGCAGTTTCGCCGTGGGGCCGGACAATCAGCCCCAGCATTTT
J: TRBJ2-6; size: few; V: TRBV12-3/TRBV12-4; D: .; CDR3: CASSPRGSGANVLTF; DNA: TGTGCCAGCAGTCCCCGTGGCTCTGGGGCCAACGTCCTGACTTTC
J: TRBJ1-1; size: many; V: TRBV12-3/TRBV12-4; D: TRBD1; CDR3: CASSTHDRGNTEAFF; DNA: TGTGCCAGCAGTACCCACGACAGGGGGAACACTGAAGCTTTCTTT
J: TRBJ2-1; size: many; V: TRBV20-1; D: TRBD2; CDR3: CSAPDTSGYNEQFF; DNA: TGCAGTGCGCCAGATACTAGCGGCTACAATGAGCAGTTCTTC
J: TRBJ2-1; size: many; V: TRBV2; D: .; CDR3: CASSDPSISYNEQFF; DNA: TGTGCCAGCAGTGACCCTAGCATATCCTACAATGAGCAGTTCTTC
J: TRBJ2-2; size: few; V: TRBV6-2/TRBV6-3; D: .; CDR3: CASSSSGLHTGELFF; DNA: TGTGCCAGCAGTTCCTCGGGGCTCCACACCGGGGAGCTGTTTTTT
J: TRBJ1-1; size: many; V: TRBV7-6; D: .; CDR3: CASRRDSLNTEAFF; DNA: TGTGCCAGCAGACGTGACAGCCTGAACACTGAAGCTTTCTTT
J: TRBJ1-5; size: .; V: TRBV28; D: .; CDR3: CASSHQPQHF; DNA: TGTGCCAGCAGCCATCAGCCCCAGCATTTT
J: TRBJ2-1; size: .; V: TRBV3-1; D: TRBD1; CDR3: CASSQRGQGGNEQFF; DNA: TGTGCCAGCAGCCAACGAGGACAGGGGGGAAATGAGCAGTTCTTC
J: TRBJ2-4; size: many; V: TRBV24-1; D: .; CDR3: CATSDRQSGKNIQYF; DNA: TGTGCCACCAGTGATCGACAGTCTGGCAAAAACATTCAGTACTTC
J: TRBJ1-3; size: many; V: TRBV7-2; D: TRBD1; CDR3: CASSPDRGLGNTIYF; DNA: TGTGCCAGCAGCCCGGACAGGGGGCTCGGAAACACCATATATTTT
J: TRBJ1-5; size: .; V: TRBV2; D: .; CDR3: CASSDDQPQHF; DNA: TGTGCCAGCAGTGACGATCAGCCCCAGCATTTT
J: TRBJ2-5; size: few; V: TRBV4-1; D: TRBD2; CDR3: CASSQDLSRLAGGLQETQYF; DNA: TGCGCCAGCAGCCAAGATCTCAGTAGACTAGCGGGAGGTCTCCAAGAGACCCAGTACTTC
J: TRBJ1-2; size: many; V: TRBV7-2; D: .; CDR3: CASSLAADYGYTF; DNA: TGTGCCAGCAGCTTAGCTGCGGATTATGGCTACACCTTC
J: TRBJ1-1; size: few; V: TRBV4-3; D: .; CDR3: CASSQLLQGNTEAFF; DNA: TGCGCCAGCAGCCAACTCTTACAGGGGAACACTGAAGCTTTCTTT
J: TRBJ2-5; size: few; V: TRBV19; D: TRBD1; CDR3: CASSVSSAGGANQETQYF; DNA: TGTGCCAGTAGTGTTTCCTCTGCAGGGGGCGCGAACCAAGAGACCCAGTACTTC
J: TRBJ2-7; size: few; V: TRBV4-2; D: TRBD2; CDR3: CASSQVGGRGGEQYF; DNA: TGTGCCAGCAGCCAAGTTGGAGGGAGGGGAGGCGAGCAGTACTTC
J: TRBJ1-1; size: .; V: TRBV4-1; D: .; CDR3: CASSQEVQTNTEAFF; DNA: TGCGCCAGCAGCCAAGAAGTACAGACGAACACTGAAGCTTTCTTT
J: TRBJ2-2; size: many; V: TRBV7-2; D: .; CDR3: CASSLWGLTNTGELFF; DNA: TGTGCCAGCAGCTTATGGGGACTGACGAACACCGGGGAGCTGTTTTTT
J: TRBJ1-6; size: few; V: TRBV27; D: TRBD1; CDR3: CASSLSNRGRNSPLHF; DNA: TGTGCCAGCAGTTTATCTAACAGGGGGAGAAATTCACCCCTCCACTTT
J: TRBJ2-5; size: few; V: TRBV2; D: TRBD2; CDR3: CASSEGVLAGVETQYF; DNA: TGTGCCAGCAGTGAAGGTGTACTAGCGGGAGTGGAGACCCAGTACTTC